One T cell receptor beta chain is described in this entry. Its antigen remains undetermined. No clone much larger than this one lies a single base away; base qualities are absent. The germline V gene (reference sequence) sets CDR1 to LNHDA and CDR2 to SQIVND. Deletion took 3 bases off V and 4 bases off J, with a span of 10 bases between the germline ends. The cysteine opens and the phenylalanine closes a CDR3 of 14 amino acids. Just CDR3 DNA is preserved here, 42 bases in frame from base 1. This specimen belongs to a study of tumor-infiltrating lymphocytes in oesophageal squamous cell carcinoma (dated by TCRdb to 2016 to 2018). The reads were generated on an Illumina HiSeq 2000. TCRdb handled the public reads itself, with Q25 trimming in fastp and clone calling in MiXCR, and kept productive beta chains. Rows are unified per CDR3 protein, each entry keeping the most common DNA and genes. The sample profile shows more than 10,000 distinct CDR3 sequences; around 50% of them were found once. The ten largest clones take up around 50% of the sample.

The receptor comes from a female donor with esophageal squamous cell carcinoma. Recombination joined TRBV19 with TRBJ1-5; too little of a D gene remains to name it. The sample comprised blood. The sequenced DNA: TGTGCCAGTAGTATTCGGCGGGGAAATCAGCCCCAGCATTTT. The resulting protein is CASSIRRGNQPQHF.